One and the same sample provided the 22 T cell receptor beta chains below, sequenced in a study of T cells in localized non-small cell lung cancer. Sequencing used immunoSEQ multiplex PCR; TCRdb keeps in-frame clones, though not all of them. The data hold about 33,000 clones, with around 87% observed a single time. The sample in question was peripheral blood mononuclear cells, obtained before any cancer treatment. Receptors were obtained from a man aged 35-69 years with stage III lung adenocarcinoma.

The CDR3, as DNA: TGTGCCAGCTCCCCCCAGGAGGGTAATGGCTACACCTTC. Translation gives CASSPQEGNGYTF. The V call is TRBV18, the J call TRBJ1-2; D remains ambiguous. The germline V gene has CDR1 KGHSH and CDR2 LQKENI. The V gene lost 6 bases and the J gene lost 6 bases, with 14 bases spanning the gap. The CDR3 runs 13 residues.

This clone has just one count. The chain uses TRBV7-9 and TRBJ1-2; no clear D. In germline, CDR1 is SEHNR, CDR2 FQNEAQ (reference sequence). V lost 5 bases and J 3 bases, leaving 13 bases between the germline ends. CDR3 length: 14 residues. CDR3 region: CASSLRAGDYGYTF. The CDR3 bases are TGTGCCAGCAGCCTGAGGGCCGGGGACTATGGCTACACCTTC.

The chain links TRBV7-8 to TRBJ2-1; 8 nucleotides align to TRBD2. The CDR3 length is 15 residues. Looked up from germline, CDR1 is SGHVS and CDR2 is FQNEAQ. J gave up 8 bases and V 2 bases, and 8 bases lay outside the gene matches. This CDR3 reads CASSLQAGGSYEQFF. The CDR3 DNA reads as TGTGCCAGCAGCTTACAGGCGGGGGGAAGTTATGAGCAGTTCTTC.

J is TRBJ2-4 and V is TRBV5-5; a weak D match, TRBD1 (6 bases). This CDR3 has 16 residues. The V end was cut by 0 bases, the J end by 7 bases, with 17 bases between. The germline V gene encodes CDR1 SGHKS and CDR2 YYEKEE (reference sequence). CDR3 sequence reads: CASSLEPTGGGNIQYF. The DNA for the CDR3 is TGTGCCAGCAGCTTGGAGCCGACAGGCGGCGGGAACATTCAGTACTTC.

The chain recombines TRBV2 with TRBJ1-6; D remains ambiguous. The CDR3 loop spans 16 amino acids. V lost 1 base to trimming and J lost 0 bases, with 7 bases between them. Germline CDR1 SNHLY, CDR2 FYNNEI. The CDR3 DNA reads as TGTGCCAGCAGTGAAGGAACGATCTCCTATAATTCACCCCTCCACTTT. Residues: CASSEGTISYNSPLHF.

The genes are TRBV14 and TRBJ2-3, with D maybe TRBD2 (6 bases). The CDR3 sequence is 15 residues long. V was trimmed by 3 bases and J by 0 bases, leaving 10 bases between them. Germline lookup yields CDR1 SGHDN and CDR2 FVKESK. The CDR3 DNA reads as TGTGCCAGCAGCCAGCGGGGACCTAGCACAGATACGCAGTATTTT. The encoded protein is CASSQRGPSTDTQYF. Full variable domain (rest looked up from reference TRBV14 and TRBJ2-3): EAGVTQFPSHSVIEKGQTVTLRCDPISGHDNLYWYRRVMGKEIKFLLHFVKESKQDESGMPNNRFLAERTGGTYSTLKVQPAELEDSGVYFCASSQRGPSTDTQYFGPGTRLTVL.

This chain joins TRBV19 and TRBJ2-7, with TRBD2 matching over 9 bases. Germline CDR1 reads LNHDA; CDR2 reads SQIVND (reference sequence). This CDR3 region has 15 residues. J gave up 1 base and V 5 bases, and 6 bases lay outside the gene matches. For the CDR3, the DNA is TGTGCCAGTAGTGTTAGCGGGGGTCCTTCCTACGAGCAGTACTTC. Translating it yields CASSVSGGPSYEQYF.

The chain recombines TRBV25-1 with TRBJ2-4; D gene uncertain. Germline lookup yields CDR1 MGHDK and CDR2 SYGVNS. V was cut by 4 bases and J by 4 bases, with 2 bases left in between. This CDR3 contains 11 residues. The CDR3 DNA is TGTGCCAGCAGTGGAAAAAACATTCAGTACTTC. Encoded protein: CASSGKNIQYF.

The J gene is TRBJ1-2, the V gene TRBV27; tentative D call: TRBD1 (6 bases). V was clipped by 6 bases and J by 0 bases, with 20 bases between them. The CDR3 contains 17 residues. Germline V CDR1 and CDR2: MNHEY, SMNVEV (reference sequence). The CDR3 region has the DNA TGTGCCAGCAGAATGGGGACAACGTTTAGGACTAACTATGGCTACACCTTC. Its translation: CASRMGTTFRTNYGYTF.

The V gene is TRBV10-3, the J gene TRBJ1-5, with D tentatively TRBD1 (6 bases). This CDR3 has 15 residues. The ends were cut back, 10 bases at V and 0 bases at J, with 16 bases in the middle. Germline V gene lookup returns CDR1 ENHRY and CDR2 SYGVKD. CDR3 amino acids: CASKSAGVSNQPQHF. CDR3 nucleotide sequence: TGTGCCAGCAAGTCGGCAGGGGTTAGCAATCAGCCCCAGCATTTT.

This sequence joins TRBV28 and TRBJ1-1, with D unclear. Deletions cut 3 bases from V and 8 bases from J, with 7 bases between. Germline V gives CDR1 MDHEN, CDR2 SYDVKM. This CDR3 region has 11 residues. CDR3 region: CASSFQEEAFF. The CDR3 DNA is TGTGCCAGCAGTTTCCAGGAAGAAGCTTTCTTT. The complete variable domain, with remaining parts taken from reference TRBV28 and TRBJ1-1, reads DVKVTQSSRYLVKRTGEKVFLECVQDMDHENMFWYRQDPGLGLRLIYFSYDVKMKEKGDIPEGYSVSREKKERFSLILESASTNQTSMYLCASSFQEEAFFGQGTRLTVV.

This clone was counted a single time. This rearrangement joins TRBV7-2 to TRBJ2-3, with unresolved D. V was clipped by 4 bases and J by 4 bases, with 15 bases between them. This CDR3 is built from 15 residues. In germline, CDR1 is SGHTA, CDR2 FQGNSA. The CDR3: CASSSNNFKSDTQYF. For the CDR3, the DNA is TGTGCCAGCAGCTCCAACAACTTTAAGTCAGATACGCAGTATTTT. Supplemented by reference TRBV7-2 and TRBJ2-3, the full variable domain reads GAGVSQSPSNKVTEKGKDVELRCDPISGHTALYWYRQSLGQGLEFLIYFQGNSAPDKSGLPSDRFSAERTGGSVSTLTIQRTQQEDSAVYLCASSSNNFKSDTQYFGPGTRLTVL.

The CDR3 loop is CASSNHLTDTQYF. Here the CDR3 DNA reads TGTGCCAGCAGTAATCACCTCACAGATACGCAGTATTTT. V usage is TRBV6-5 and J usage is TRBJ2-3; D unclear. V lost 5 bases, J lost 2 bases, and 8 bases lay in between. This CDR3 is built from 13 residues. Per germline, CDR1 MNHEY and CDR2 SVGAGI.

This clone was detected once. The chain combines TRBV7-2 with TRBJ2-3, with TRBD2 identical over 10 bases. The CDR3 is 19 residues long. The V gene end was trimmed by 1 base and the J gene end by 0 bases; junction bases not matched to a gene: 10. Germline lookup yields CDR1 SGHTA and CDR2 FQGNSA. The DNA for the CDR3 is TGTGCCAGCAGCTTAGGCCCTTTGACTAGCGGGTTTAGCACAGATACGCAGTATTTT. It specifies CASSLGPLTSGFSTDTQYF. The full variable domain, completed using reference TRBV7-2 and TRBJ2-3, is GAGVSQSPSNKVTEKGKDVELRCDPISGHTALYWYRQSLGQGLEFLIYFQGNSAPDKSGLPSDRFSAERTGGSVSTLTIQRTQQEDSAVYLCASSLGPLTSGFSTDTQYFGPGTRLTVL.

V is TRBV7-2 and J is TRBJ2-5; TRBD1 matches at 9 bases. V shed 5 bases, J shed 4 bases, and the junction held 8 bases outside the gene matches. Germline loops: CDR1 SGHTA, CDR2 FQGNSA. The CDR3 has 15 residues. CDR3 DNA sequence: TGTGCCAGCAGCCCCCGGGACAGGGTTGTAGAGACCCAGTACTTC. Translated, it gives CASSPRDRVVETQYF.

This clone has only one observation. V and J are TRBV19 and TRBJ2-4; D not resolved. In germline, CDR1 is LNHDA, CDR2 SQIVND (reference sequence). The CDR3 runs 13 residues. V lost 4 bases and J 10 bases, leaving 14 bases between the germline ends. This CDR3 reads CASSTTRGGIQYF. The CDR3 DNA is TGTGCCAGTAGTACTACCCGCGGCGGAATTCAGTACTTC.

The gene calls are TRBV18 and TRBJ2-5; D unresolved. Germline lookup yields CDR1 KGHSH and CDR2 LQKENI. The CDR3 sequence is 14 residues long. Trimming cost V 5 bases and J 2 bases, with 12 bases left between them. CDR3 nucleotide sequence: TGTGCCAGCTCAAGGTATGCAGAGCAAGAGACCCAGTACTTC. Translating gives CASSRYAEQETQYF.

The genes are TRBV6-6 and TRBJ1-5; 9 bases fit TRBD1. Germline lookup yields CDR1 MNHNY and CDR2 SVGAGI (reference sequence). This CDR3 has 14 residues. V trimming: 6 bases; J trimming: 3 bases; junction bases outside the gene matches: 3. This CDR3 reads CASRTGGPNQPQHF. Here the CDR3 DNA reads TGTGCCAGCAGGACAGGGGGACCCAATCAGCCCCAGCATTTT.

The rearrangement uses TRBV7-2 and TRBJ2-3, with D possibly TRBD1 on 6 matching bases. Germline V gene sequence: CDR1 SGHTA, CDR2 FQGNSA. The V gene lost 4 bases and the J gene lost 0 bases, with 17 bases spanning the gap. There are 17 residues in the CDR3. CDR3 coding DNA: TGTGCCAGCAGCTATTCAGCCGTCGACAGGAGCACAGATACGCAGTATTTT. Translated, it gives CASSYSAVDRSTDTQYF. Supplemented by reference TRBV7-2 and TRBJ2-3, the full variable domain reads GAGVSQSPSNKVTEKGKDVELRCDPISGHTALYWYRQSLGQGLEFLIYFQGNSAPDKSGLPSDRFSAERTGGSVSTLTIQRTQQEDSAVYLCASSYSAVDRSTDTQYFGPGTRLTVL.

J is TRBJ1-2 and V is TRBV11-2; tentative D call: TRBD1 (6 bases). The length of the CDR3 is 13 residues. Germline loops: CDR1 SGHAT, CDR2 FQNNGV. Trimming cost V 5 bases and J 2 bases, with 9 bases left between them. CDR3 sequence: CASSPDRNYGYTF. In DNA form, the CDR3 reads TGTGCCAGCAGCCCGGACAGAAACTATGGCTACACCTTC.

V and J are TRBV6-5 and TRBJ1-5; 9 bases map to TRBD1. Germline V gene sequence: CDR1 MNHEY, CDR2 SVGAGI. The CDR3 has 14 residues. J lost 5 bases, V lost 6 bases, and 5 bases had no gene match. In nucleotides, the CDR3 is TGTGCCAGCAGGCGGGACAGGGTGCATCAGCCCCAGCATTTT. Its translation is CASRRDRVHQPQHF.

The chain recombines TRBV28 with TRBJ1-2, with a possible D match to TRBD1 (5 bases). V gave up 1 base and J gave up 6 bases, with 12 bases separating them. The CDR3 loop spans 14 amino acids. Germline V gene data show CDR1 as MDHEN and CDR2 as SYDVKM. The chain's CDR3 is CASSLSRERHGYTF. The CDR3 DNA sequence: TGTGCCAGCAGTTTATCCAGGGAGAGACATGGCTACACCTTC.